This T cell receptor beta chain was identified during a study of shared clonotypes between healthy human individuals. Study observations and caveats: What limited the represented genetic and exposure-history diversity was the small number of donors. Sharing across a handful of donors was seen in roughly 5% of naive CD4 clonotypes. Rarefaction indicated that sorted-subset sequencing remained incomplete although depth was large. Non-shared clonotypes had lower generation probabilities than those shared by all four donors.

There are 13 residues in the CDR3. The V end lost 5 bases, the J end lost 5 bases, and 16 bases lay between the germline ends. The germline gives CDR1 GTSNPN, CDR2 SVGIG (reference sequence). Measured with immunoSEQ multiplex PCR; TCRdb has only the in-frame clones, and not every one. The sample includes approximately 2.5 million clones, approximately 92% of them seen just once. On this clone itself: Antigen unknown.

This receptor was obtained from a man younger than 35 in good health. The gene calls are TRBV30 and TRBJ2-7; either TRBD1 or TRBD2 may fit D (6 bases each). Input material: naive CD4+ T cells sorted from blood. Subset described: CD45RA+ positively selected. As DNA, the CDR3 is TGTGCCTGGGCGGGACACCCAACGAACGAGCAGTACTTC. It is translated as CAWAGHPTNEQYF.